What follows describes a single TCR beta chain. The record originates from a study of blood T cell repertoires in COVID-19. About the study: Sample material is recorded as cDNA or gDNA derived from T cells, B-cell-depleted T cells, or PBMCs.

Looked up from germline, CDR1 is SEHNR and CDR2 is FQNEAQ (reference sequence). The ends lost 2 bases at V and 6 bases at J; junction bases unmatched: 9. The CDR3 has 16 amino acids. Clones were read by immunoSEQ multiplex PCR, and TCRdb kept only the in-frame ones, dropping some. The repertoire holds over 120,000 clones, with over 65% as singletons. This rearrangement joins TRBV7-9 to TRBJ1-2; 10 nucleotides align to TRBD1. This clonotype was obtained from a human donor in a cohort sampled during active COVID-19. The source material was peripheral blood. CDR3 sequence: CASSLPWGTGEHGYTF. The CDR3 bases are TGTGCCAGCAGCTTACCCTGGGGGACAGGGGAACATGGCTACACCTTC.